This record concerns one T cell receptor (beta chain) sequence. This clonotype was observed a few times. There is no known antigen for this receptor. No qualities accompany the bases; no much larger clone lies one base away. This sample was included in a study of T cell repertoires in cytomegalovirus infection (dated by TCRdb to the late 2010s). Regarding the research as a whole: Donor HLA type was relevant to the analysis, as public TCR beta signatures indicated carriage of CMV infection together with the matching HLA type.

Study-level results and caveats: Cumulative frequency of public TCR beta family members discriminated carriers of CMV infection plus the relevant HLA type in this cohort and an independent roughly 320-donor cohort. In the ex vivo response, HLA-C-restricted CMV-specific TCR beta clonotypes were dominant, and in two of eight donors the single most frequent clonotype came from this HLA-C-restricted group.

TCRdb shows the sequencer as Illumina HiSeq 1500. TCRdb trimmed public reads at Q25 via fastp, called clones via MiXCR and kept in-frame beta chains. CDR3 protein duplicates are merged, each entry listing the most common genes and DNA. A total of 300,000 to 450,000 distinct CDR3 sequences appear in this sample, 15% to 20% of them only once. The leading ten clones occupy less than 9.5% of the sample. Sequences were obtained from PBMCs. The source is a human donor in good health (CMV status not recorded). Some clones in this sample may be carry-over from other donors' samples.

The CDR3 in this case is CASSPERETQYF. The base sequence is TGTGCCAGCTCACCGGAGCGGGAGACCCAGTACTTC. In this chain, TRBV18 is recombined with TRBJ2-5; the D gene is perhaps TRBD2, from 5 matching bases. The germline V gene encodes CDR1 KGHSH and CDR2 LQKENI. The CDR3 measures 12 amino acids from cysteine to phenylalanine. Here the CDR3 DNA is all that survives: 36 bases in frame from base 1. V is cut by 3 bases and J by 5 bases, and the space between the germline ends is 7 bases.